The text below deals with one TCR beta chain. The junction and the germline gene differ at one end; a read error may be behind it. Constant-region priming of around 500 ng total RNA yielded TCR beta cDNA. Researchers made the TCR beta libraries by running three nested multiplex PCR rounds with slightly modified ARM-PCR. TRBV1-TRBV30 forward primers paired with a C-beta reverse primer drove the first two PCR rounds, approximately 11 cycles each. From the multiplex PCR reads, TCRdb called clonotypes with MiXCR, one entry per CDR3 protein. The sample has 50,000 or so distinct CDR3 sequences, 60% to 80% seen once; the top ten hold roughly 25%. The sample comes from a study of tumor-infiltrating lymphocytes in primary liver carcinoma. Germline assignment: CDR1 MNHEY and CDR2 SVGAGI. The CDR3 loop spans 17 amino acids. For each extraction, RNA and DNA were obtained together from approximately 20-30 mg of unsorted bulk tissue.

This chain joins TRBV6-5 and TRBJ2-5; D is undetermined. The receptor was isolated from a man aged 35 to 55 with primary liver carcinoma and hepatitis B virus infection. Material for sequencing was liver tumor tissue from sampling region 5. Sample subset: tumor region T5, tumor centre. The CDR3 nucleotides are TGTGCCAGCAGTTACTCGAGTAGTGGCGGCTCCAAAGAGAGCCAGTACTTC. This codes for CASSYSSSGGSKESQYF.